A single sample is the source of the 32 T cell receptor beta chains below, sequenced in a study of neoadjuvant nivolumab and ipilimumab in lung cancer. Method: immunoSEQ multiplex PCR; TCRdb's copy keeps in-frame clones and lacks some. The sample lists about 13,000 clones, under 97% occurring once. Source: peripheral blood, taken after neoadjuvant nivolumab, alone or with ipilimumab, at or shortly before surgery. These receptor sequences come from an adult with non-small cell lung cancer.

This chain joins TRBV2 and TRBJ2-2; D ambiguous. This CDR3 is built from 10 residues. The V gene's germline CDR1 is SNHLY and CDR2 FYNNEI. V was pared by 4 bases and J by 8 bases, with 2 bases between. The CDR3 region is CASSVGELFF. CDR3 DNA sequence: TGTGCCAGCAGTGTGGGGGAGCTGTTTTTT.

V gene TRBV20-1 combines with J gene TRBJ2-1; maybe TRBD1 (6 bases). CDR1 and CDR2 from the germline V gene are DFQATT and SNEGSKA (reference sequence). The CDR3 sequence is 10 residues long. V was pared by 4 bases and J by 10 bases, with 8 bases between. The CDR3, as DNA: TGCAGTGCTAAGGGGGAAGAGCAGTTCTTC. Translating it yields CSAKGEEQFF.

V and J are TRBV4-1 and TRBJ2-2; 14 nucleotides line up with TRBD2. The CDR3 runs 18 residues. Per germline, CDR1 MGHRA and CDR2 YSYEKL. Trimming took 1 base from V and 4 from J; bases not matched to a gene: 5. The CDR3 nucleotides are TGCGCCAGCAGCCAAGGGGGACTAGCGGGAGTTGGCACCGGGGAGCTGTTTTTT. Translation: CASSQGGLAGVGTGELFF.

A single count supports this clone. The chain joins TRBV4-3 to TRBJ2-3; 7 bases align to TRBD1. Germline V gene data show CDR1 as LGHNA and CDR2 as YSLEER. Losses at the gene ends were 0 bases for V and 1 base for J; bases not matched to a gene: 10. The CDR3 has 18 residues. This CDR3 reads CASSQEVYRQGGTDTQYF. As DNA, the CDR3 is TGCGCCAGCAGCCAAGAGGTATATCGACAGGGCGGCACAGATACGCAGTATTTT.

DNA for the CDR3: TGTGCCAGCAGCTCATTGGGACAGGGGGTGTCCTACGAGCAGTACTTC. Its translation: CASSSLGQGVSYEQYF. The chain combines TRBV7-9 with TRBJ2-7, with 11 bases fitting TRBD1. The junction had 6 bases not matched to a gene; V was cut back by 4 bases and J by 1 base. Germline values: CDR1 SEHNR, CDR2 FQNEAQ (reference sequence). The CDR3 is 16 amino acids.

The chain combines TRBV5-1 with TRBJ2-1; 8 bases match TRBD2. The CDR3 sequence is 14 residues long. Looked up from germline, CDR1 is SGHRS and CDR2 is YFSETQ. V shed 4 bases and J 8 bases; nucleotides not matched to a gene: 8. The CDR3 DNA reads as TGCGCCAGCAGCGAGGAGCGGGAGTGGGATGAGCAGTTCTTC. Amino acids: CASSEEREWDEQFF.

The chain is built from TRBV6-1 and TRBJ1-2; no clear D gene. Germline-derived CDR1 and CDR2 are MNHNS and SASEGT. The length of the CDR3 is 13 residues. The V gene lost 6 bases and the J gene lost 1 base, with 9 bases spanning the gap. CDR3 DNA: TGTGCCAGCAGGGAGACGGGTAACTATGGCTACACCTTC. Translated: CASRETGNYGYTF.

The rearrangement links TRBV7-2 to TRBJ2-7; D gene unclear. This CDR3 contains 13 residues. Looked up from germline, CDR1 is SGHTA and CDR2 is FQGNSA. V shed 1 base and J shed 2 bases, with 6 bases lying between them. CDR3 DNA sequence: TGTGCCAGCAGCTTAGACGGCCCCTACGAGCAGTACTTC. Its protein product is CASSLDGPYEQYF.

The chain joins TRBV7-7 to TRBJ2-3, with D maybe TRBD2 (6 bases). The CDR3 contains 15 residues. V lost 4 bases to trimming and J lost 1 base, with 12 bases between them. Germline V gives CDR1 SSHAT, CDR2 FNYEAQ (reference sequence). Here the CDR3 DNA reads TGTGCCAGCAGCTCAGGAGCGGGCGGCACAGATACGCAGTATTTT. This codes for CASSSGAGGTDTQYF. Together with reference TRBV7-7 and TRBJ2-3, the CDR3 gives the full variable domain: GAGVSQSPRYKVTKRGQDVTLRCDPISSHATLYWYQQALGQGPEFLTYFNYEAQPDKSGLPSDRFSAERPEGSISTLTIQRTEQRDSAMYRCASSSGAGGTDTQYFGPGTRLTVL.

The CDR3 DNA follows: TGCAGCGTTGAAACCAGCGGGAGGCGCAATGAGCAGTTCTTC. It translates to CSVETSGRRNEQFF. This chain uses TRBV29-1 with TRBJ2-1; 9 positions match TRBD2. Germline V CDR1 and CDR2: SQVTM, ANQGSEA. CDR3 length: 14 residues. V lost 2 bases and J lost 6; bases outside the gene matches: 5.

The chain combines TRBV5-1 with TRBJ2-7; no reliable D call. In germline, CDR1 is SGHRS, CDR2 YFSETQ. The V and J ends lost 5 bases and 5 bases respectively, with 11 bases between them. The CDR3 runs 12 residues. The CDR3 sequence is CASRSNFDEQYF. Written as DNA, the CDR3 is TGCGCCAGCAGGTCAAACTTCGACGAGCAGTACTTC.

V is TRBV11-3 and J is TRBJ2-7; D gene uncertain. V lost 2 bases, J lost 4 bases, and 15 bases lay in between. This CDR3 is 15 amino acids long. CDR1 is SGHNT and CDR2 is YENEEA in the germline V gene. The CDR3 DNA sequence: TGTGCCAGCAGCTTATCTGGGTTTCCTCCTTACGAGCAGTACTTC. Amino acids: CASSLSGFPPYEQYF.

This sequence joins TRBV6-4 and TRBJ2-2, with unresolved D. The CDR3 spans 14 residues. Germline V gene sequence: CDR1 MRHNA, CDR2 SNTAGT. The V gene lost 5 bases and the J gene lost 6 bases, with 13 bases spanning the gap. CDR3: CASSRSIEAGELFF. In nucleotides, the CDR3 is TGTGCCAGCAGTAGGTCTATTGAGGCCGGGGAGCTGTTTTTT.

The rearrangement uses TRBV13 and TRBJ2-1; D is undetermined. Between the trimmed V and J ends, which lost 0 bases and 0 bases, there was a span of 6 bases. Germline V gene data show CDR1 as PRHDT and CDR2 as FYEKMQ (reference sequence). CDR3 length equals 15 residues. CDR3 coding DNA: TGTGCCAGCAGCTTAGGATCGGGCTCCTACAATGAGCAGTTCTTC. Protein sequence: CASSLGSGSYNEQFF.

The chain carries TRBV7-2 and TRBJ1-2; possibly TRBD1 for D (6 bases). This CDR3 comprises 14 residues. CDR1 is SGHTA, CDR2 FQGNSA, per germline. Trimming shortened V by 2 bases and J by 5 bases, and 12 bases separated the two germline ends. CDR3 protein: CASSLRTDEYGYTF. CDR3 in DNA: TGTGCCAGCAGCTTACGGACAGACGAATATGGCTACACCTTC.

A note on this clone: Other DNA sequences in this sample translate to the same CDR3. The gene calls are TRBV5-4 and TRBJ2-5; TRBD1 might be the D (6 bases). Germline lookup yields CDR1 SGHNT and CDR2 YYREEE (reference sequence). This CDR3 has 13 amino acids. V lost 4 bases to trimming and J lost 2 bases, with 9 bases between them. The CDR3 loop is CASSRTEQETQYF. The CDR3 DNA follows: TGTGCCAGCAGCAGGACAGAGCAAGAGACCCAGTACTTC.

V gene TRBV6-1 combines with J gene TRBJ2-5; perhaps D is TRBD1 or TRBD2 (5 bases each). The V gene lost 4 bases and the J gene lost 3 bases, with 21 bases spanning the gap. Looked up from germline, CDR1 is MNHNS and CDR2 is SASEGT. The CDR3 has 17 residues. The CDR3 bases are TGTGCCAGCAGTGTGGGGGTATGGGGAGATGTTAAAGAGACCCAGTACTTC. Translation: CASSVGVWGDVKETQYF.

The gene calls are TRBV5-5 and TRBJ2-7; TRBD2 is a possible D gene (6 bases). This CDR3 is built from 16 residues. The V gene lost 4 bases and the J gene lost 2 bases, with 19 bases spanning the gap. CDR1 and CDR2 from the germline V gene are SGHKS and YYEKEE (reference sequence). CDR3 loop: CASSRDGAGTPYEQYF. DNA for the CDR3: TGTGCCAGCAGCAGAGACGGGGCAGGGACTCCCTACGAGCAGTACTTC.

CDR3 sequence: CASSDFGTQLQSNEQFF. In DNA form, the CDR3 reads TGTGCCAGCAGCGACTTCGGTACCCAATTACAATCCAATGAGCAGTTCTTC. The chain recombines TRBV9 with TRBJ2-1; D unresolved. This CDR3 comprises 17 residues. The V gene lost 3 bases and the J gene lost 6 bases, with 22 bases spanning the gap. Germline V gene data show CDR1 as SGDLS and CDR2 as YYNGEE.

The gene calls are TRBV7-9 and TRBJ2-3, with D unclear. Trimming pared 0 bases from V and 5 bases from J, leaving 6 bases between. The CDR3 runs to 13 residues. Looked up from germline, CDR1 is SEHNR and CDR2 is FQNEAQ (reference sequence). DNA of the CDR3: TGTGCCAGCAGCTTAGCCCGTATAGATACGCAGTATTTT. Translated: CASSLARIDTQYF. The variable domain in full, completed from reference TRBV7-9 and TRBJ2-3, reads DTGVSQNPRHKITKRGQNVTFRCDPISEHNRLYWYRQTLGQGPEFLTYFQNEAQLEKSRLLSDRFSAERPKGSFSTLEIQRTEQGDSAMYLCASSLARIDTQYFGPGTRLTVL.

The chain recombines TRBV5-4 with TRBJ2-1; 7 nucleotides align to TRBD1. The CDR3 runs to 11 residues. With 4 bases clipped from V and 13 bases from J, the junction kept 5 bases outside the gene matches. Germline V gives CDR1 SGHNT, CDR2 YYREEE (reference sequence). Here the CDR3 reads CASSQDRRQFF. CDR3 in DNA: TGTGCCAGCAGCCAGGACAGGAGACAGTTCTTC.

This clone has only one observation. The chain employs TRBV4-2 and TRBJ2-1; 8 bases are shared with TRBD1. Trimming cost V 0 bases and J 3 bases; bases outside gene matches: 4. The length of the CDR3 is 16 residues. Germline V gives CDR1 LGHNA, CDR2 YNFKEQ. CDR3 in DNA: TGTGCCAGCAGCCAAGAAGACAGGGGCGGCTACAATGAGCAGTTCTTC. Translating gives CASSQEDRGGYNEQFF.

V and J are TRBV4-1 and TRBJ2-4; 8 bases align to TRBD2. Germline CDR1 is MGHRA and CDR2 is YSYEKL. CDR3 size: 19 residues. The J segment lost 0 bases and the V segment lost 0 bases, leaving 10 bases of the junction unmatched. The CDR3: CASSQETAGAWVAKNIQYF. CDR3 DNA sequence: TGCGCCAGCAGCCAAGAGACAGCGGGGGCCTGGGTAGCCAAAAACATTCAGTACTTC.

The chain joins TRBV18 to TRBJ2-3; D might be TRBD1 (5 bases). Between the trimmed V and J ends, which lost 0 bases and 0 bases, there was a span of 10 bases. In germline, CDR1 is KGHSH, CDR2 LQKENI. CDR3 length equals 16 residues. The CDR3 spells CASSPPQGTSTDTQYF. Here the CDR3 DNA reads TGTGCCAGCTCACCACCGCAGGGTACTAGCACAGATACGCAGTATTTT.

V is TRBV13 and J is TRBJ2-3; perhaps TRBD1 as D (6 bases). V lost 5 bases and J 2 bases, leaving 20 bases between the germline ends. The CDR3 has 17 amino acids. Germline V gene data show CDR1 as PRHDT and CDR2 as FYEKMQ (reference sequence). The CDR3 DNA is TGTGCCAGCAGCCGCCCAACAGGGTTTACCCTCACAGATACGCAGTATTTT. Its translation: CASSRPTGFTLTDTQYF.

The chain carries TRBV7-6 and TRBJ2-5; D uncertain. Trimming removed 3 bases at V and 1 base at J, with 9 bases between. The germline CDR1 and CDR2 sequences are SGHVS and FNYEAQ. The CDR3 has 14 residues. This CDR3 is CASSFGWTQETQYF. In DNA, the CDR3 is TGTGCCAGCAGCTTTGGGTGGACCCAAGAGACCCAGTACTTC.

J is TRBJ2-7 and V is TRBV2; 8 positions agree with TRBD2. Germline V gives CDR1 SNHLY, CDR2 FYNNEI. The trim removed 7 bases at V and 1 base at J, leaving 9 bases unmatched. CDR3 length: 15 amino acids. CDR3 sequence: CASTPLAVLSYEQYF. The CDR3 DNA reads as TGTGCCAGCACCCCACTAGCGGTCCTGTCCTACGAGCAGTACTTC.

The chain couples TRBV18 to TRBJ2-3, with 10 bases matching TRBD2. The CDR3 has 16 residues. The V gene's germline CDR1 is KGHSH and CDR2 LQKENI. Germline trimming cut 3 bases from V and 1 base from J; bases unmatched to any gene: 4. As DNA, the CDR3 is TGTGCCAGCTCACCTAGAGCGGGGGGGGGCACAGATACGCAGTATTTT. Its translation is CASSPRAGGGTDTQYF.

DNA of the CDR3: TGTGCCAGCAGCCCGGGACTAGCGGGACGATCGGATACGCAGTATTTT. Translated: CASSPGLAGRSDTQYF. This rearrangement joins TRBV9 to TRBJ2-3, with TRBD2 matching 13 bases. Trimming took 4 bases from V and 6 from J; bases not matched to a gene: 8. This CDR3 comprises 16 residues. Germline V gene lookup returns CDR1 SGDLS and CDR2 YYNGEE.

The CDR3 sequence: CATTPETAASYTF. CDR3 DNA: TGTGCCACCACCCCCGAGACAGCGGCATCCTACACCTTC. The chain uses TRBV15 and TRBJ1-2; a weak D match, TRBD1 (5 bases). CDR1 LNHNV and CDR2 YYDKDF come from the germline V gene (reference sequence). V lost 7 bases and J lost 10, with 19 bases in between. The CDR3 spans 13 residues.

This rearrangement joins TRBV2 to TRBJ2-1; no clear D gene. The germline gives CDR1 SNHLY, CDR2 FYNNEI. This CDR3 has 17 residues. Trimming stripped 3 bases from V and 0 bases from J, with 15 bases between. The CDR3 DNA sequence: TGTGCCAGCAGTGAGATAACAGCGACGTCCTCCTACAATGAGCAGTTCTTC. It encodes CASSEITATSSYNEQFF.

The chain links TRBV18 to TRBJ1-2; 10 nucleotides line up with TRBD1. The V segment lost 6 bases and the J segment 6 bases; nucleotides outside the gene matches: 4. Looked up from germline, CDR1 is KGHSH and CDR2 is LQKENI. The CDR3 is made up of 13 amino acids. CDR3 in DNA: TGTGCCAGCTCGCCGGACAGGGGGAATGGCTACACCTTC. It translates to CASSPDRGNGYTF.